The 10 T cell receptor beta chains presented below share a single source sample, sequenced in a study of shared clonotypes between healthy human individuals (TCRdb year 2020). CD8 naive samples were CD45RO-negative cells positively selected for CCR7, giving a CD45RA+CCR7+ population that excluded TemRA cells. Library construction relied on the immunoSEQ multiplex PCR assay. The source is immuneACCESS, and TCRdb retained only in-frame sequences with V and J called. Part of the clones is not carried over; for the studies checked, unresolved V genes explain less than half of this, and the remainder is unexplained. This sample is represented by approximately 1.9 million clones; roughly 95% of them were singletons. Clones ranked in the top ten supply approximately 1.7% of the sample. Sequencing was performed on naive CD8+ T cells from PBMCs. The cell subset or site tag for this specimen amounts to: CD45RA+CCR7+. The receptors stem from a man in his late teens or twenties in good health. Some clones in this sample may be carry-over from other donors' samples.

The genes are TRBV7-3 and TRBJ2-4, with 8 bases fitting TRBD2. The CDR3 contains 14 residues. J gave up 7 bases and V 2 bases, and 4 bases lay outside the gene matches. The germline CDR1 and CDR2 sequences are SGHTA and FQGTGA. The CDR3 sequence: CASSLAGGWNIQYF. CDR3 in DNA: TGTGCCAGCAGCTTAGCGGGAGGATGGAACATTCAGTACTTC.

Remarks on this clone: Distinct nucleotide sequences in the sample also encode this CDR3. The V call is TRBV6-5, the J call TRBJ2-1; a possible D gene is TRBD2 (5 bases). Germline V gives CDR1 MNHEY, CDR2 SVGAGI. This CDR3 region has 11 residues. Trimming shortened V by 3 bases and J by 9 bases, and 6 bases separated the two germline ends. The CDR3 coding sequence is TGTGCCAGCAGTTATGGGAGTGAGCAGTTCTTC. Protein sequence: CASSYGSEQFF.

As to this clone: The same CDR3 also results from other DNA sequences found in this sample. The V call is TRBV27, the J call TRBJ2-2; D remains ambiguous. The CDR3 is 12 amino acids. Per germline, CDR1 MNHEY and CDR2 SMNVEV (reference sequence). V lost 5 bases, J lost 6 bases, and 7 bases lay in between. CDR3 protein: CASSPLAGELFF. As DNA, the CDR3 is TGTGCCAGCAGTCCCCTTGCCGGGGAGCTGTTTTTT.

The V gene is TRBV27, the J gene TRBJ1-1, with 8 bases aligning to TRBD1. Germline V gene sequence: CDR1 MNHEY, CDR2 SMNVEV (reference sequence). V trimming: 5 bases; J trimming: 3 bases; junction bases outside the gene matches: 5. The CDR3 contains 14 residues. CDR3 nucleotide sequence: TGTGCCAGCAGTCGGGACAGGAGTTACACTGAAGCTTTCTTT. This codes for CASSRDRSYTEAFF.

The chain joins TRBV27 to TRBJ1-6; D possibly corresponds to TRBD1 (6 bases). The germline gives CDR1 MNHEY, CDR2 SMNVEV (reference sequence). V lost 5 bases to trimming and J lost 6 bases, with 11 bases between them. The CDR3 contains 14 residues. The CDR3 nucleotides read TGTGCCAGCAGTCTTTTGGGGGCTAATTCACCCCTCCACTTT. Its protein is CASSLLGANSPLHF.

V is TRBV4-1 and J is TRBJ1-1, with D possibly being TRBD1 (6 bases). The CDR3 totals 15 residues. V lost 4 bases, J lost 4 bases, and 16 bases lay in between. Germline V CDR1 and CDR2: MGHRA, YSYEKL. CDR3 sequence (DNA): TGCGCCAGCAGCCCCCGGGGGGGGGCACGCACTGAAGCTTTCTTT. Amino acids: CASSPRGGARTEAFF.

V usage is TRBV9 and J usage is TRBJ2-1, with D possibly being TRBD2 (6 bases). Germline CDR1 is SGDLS and CDR2 is YYNGEE. The CDR3 has 15 residues. V lost 0 bases and J 8 bases, leaving 15 bases between the germline ends. The DNA of the CDR3 is TGTGCCAGCAGCGTAGATCCGGGAGTTCTGGATGAGCAGTTCTTC. It encodes CASSVDPGVLDEQFF. The full variable domain, completed using reference TRBV9 and TRBJ2-1, is DSGVTQTPKHLITATGQRVTLRCSPRSGDLSVYWYQQSLDQGLQFLIQYYNGEERAKGNILERFSAQQFPDLHSELNLSSLELGDSALYFCASSVDPGVLDEQFFGPGTRLTVL.

The CDR3 region is CASSLSGEGRADTQYF. Written as DNA, the CDR3 is TGTGCCAGCAGCTTATCGGGGGAGGGCCGGGCAGATACGCAGTATTTT. The chain has TRBV7-8 and TRBJ2-3, with 7 bases matching TRBD2. This CDR3 comprises 16 residues. After removal of 2 bases from V and 4 bases from J, the junction contained 9 bases not matched to a gene. CDR1 SGHVS and CDR2 FQNEAQ come from the germline V gene.

This chain joins TRBV5-8 and TRBJ2-6, with D possibly TRBD1 on 6 matching bases. V was clipped by 4 bases and J by 0 bases, with 20 bases between them. This CDR3 has 19 residues. Per germline, CDR1 SGHTS and CDR2 YDEGEE. Here the CDR3 reads CASSILGSGDHSGANVLTF. CDR3 DNA sequence: TGTGCCAGCAGCATCCTGGGGTCAGGGGACCACTCTGGGGCCAACGTCCTGACTTTC.

This clone was seen once. This chain joins TRBV2 and TRBJ2-7, with 10 bases identical to TRBD1. Germline CDR1 SNHLY, CDR2 FYNNEI. Germline trimming cut 6 bases from V and 4 bases from J; bases unmatched to any gene: 3. The length of the CDR3 is 13 residues. CDR3 amino acids: CASRDRGEYEQYF. The CDR3, as DNA: TGTGCCAGCAGGGACAGGGGGGAATACGAGCAGTACTTC.